The entry below gives a single T cell receptor (beta chain) sequence along with its context. TCRdb's table, derived via immunoSEQ multiplex PCR, lists solely in-frame clones and lacks some. The sample lists 100,000 or so clones, 80% to 95% occurring once. The data originate from a study of T cell responses to AZD1222 COVID-19 vaccine. The CDR3 is 14 amino acids. Per the germline V gene, CDR1 is MNHEY and CDR2 is SVGAGI. Trimming stripped 9 bases from V and 3 bases from J, with 17 bases between. The sample was peripheral blood, taken on day 0 of AZD1222 vaccination. The chain joins TRBV6-5 to TRBJ1-1; weak D call: TRBD1 (6 bases). The TCR sequence derives from an adult in good health. For the CDR3, the DNA is TGTGCCAGTATTTTGGGGGGCGCGGACACTGAAGCTTTCTTT. Protein sequence: CASILGGADTEAFF.